The 23 T cell receptor beta chains listed next were all sequenced from one sample in a study of T-cell reconstitution after alpha-beta-depleted transplantation in children. Preparation of the TCRbeta library involved a method that used unique molecular identifiers. MiXCR, applied by TCRdb to the PCR reads, yields one record per CDR3 protein. The data show just over 350,000 distinct CDR3 sequences, roughly 14% seen once. Sample: PBMCs, taken from the stem cell graft. These receptors came from a human donor who donated a stem cell graft to a child with Fanconi anemia.

The table lists this clonotype with many counts. This chain joins TRBV28 and TRBJ1-6; D perhaps matches TRBD1 (6 bases). V lost 5 bases, J lost 6 bases, and 17 bases lay in between. This CDR3 has 16 residues. CDR1 and CDR2 (germline): MDHEN, SYDVKM. The chain's CDR3 is CASSLTGSSLNSPLHF. The CDR3 DNA sequence: TGTGCCAGCAGTCTGACAGGCAGTTCCCTTAATTCACCCCTCCACTTT.

The rearrangement joins TRBV6-2 or TRBV6-3 to TRBJ1-3; D is ambiguous. CDR1 and CDR2 from the germline V gene are MNHEY and SVGEGT. V lost 6 bases and J 5 bases, leaving 17 bases between the germline ends. CDR3 size: 15 residues. DNA for the CDR3: TGTGCCAGCAGCTCCGGACCAATAAGAAGAAACACCATATATTTT. Its protein is CASSSGPIRRNTIYF.

V is TRBV5-1 and J is TRBJ1-5, with D possibly TRBD1 on 6 matching bases. V dropped 4 bases and J dropped 7 bases, with 15 bases sitting between them. The CDR3 length is 14 residues. Germline V gene sequence: CDR1 SGHRS, CDR2 YFSETQ. As DNA, the CDR3 is TGCGCCAGCAGCCCGGAGGGGGGGAGACAGCCCCAGCATTTT. The encoded protein is CASSPEGGRQPQHF.

This clonotype was seen many times. CDR3 sequence: CASSLDRANGELFF. The CDR3 region has the DNA TGTGCCAGCAGCTTGGACAGGGCAAACGGGGAGCTGTTTTTT. V and J are TRBV11-2 and TRBJ2-2; 8 bases line up with TRBD1. The CDR3 consists of 14 residues. Looked up from germline, CDR1 is SGHAT and CDR2 is FQNNGV. V lost 3 bases, J lost 7 bases, and 4 bases stayed unmatched.

The genes are TRBV4-3 and TRBJ2-3, with D possibly being TRBD1 or TRBD2 (5 bases each). CDR1 and CDR2 from the germline V gene are LGHNA and YSLEER. Trimming cost V 1 base and J 0 bases, with 14 bases left between them. This CDR3 is 17 amino acids long. CDR3 in amino acids: CASSQVGSGLSTDTQYF. CDR3 DNA sequence: TGCGCCAGCAGCCAAGTTGGATCGGGGCTAAGCACAGATACGCAGTATTTT.

This clonotype was found a few times. The gene calls are TRBV12-3 or TRBV12-4 and TRBJ1-1; TRBD1 is a possible D gene (6 bases). The CDR3 length is 15 residues. Trimming took 7 bases from V and 4 from J, leaving 19 bases between them. The DNA for the CDR3 is TGTGCCAGCACCCTAGTGGGGGGGGCGAGCACTGAAGCTTTCTTT. Protein sequence: CASTLVGGASTEAFF.

This chain connects TRBV29-1 to TRBJ2-1; no reliable D call. Germline V gene lookup returns CDR1 SQVTM and CDR2 ANQGSEA. This CDR3 comprises 10 residues. V shed 7 bases and J shed 9 bases, with 10 bases lying between them. CDR3 sequence (DNA): TGCAGCGCCTGGCAATCTGAGCAGTTCTTC. It yields the protein CSAWQSEQFF.

The sample holds many counts of this clonotype. The chain recombines TRBV7-9 with TRBJ2-5, with a tentative D call TRBD1 (5 bases). Deletions cut 5 bases from V and 1 base from J, with 11 bases between. Per the germline V gene, CDR1 is SEHNR and CDR2 is FQNEAQ (reference sequence). The CDR3 is 14 amino acids. The CDR3 DNA follows: TGTGCCAGCAGCCCATCGACAGCCCAAGAGACCCAGTACTTC. Residues: CASSPSTAQETQYF.

This clonotype was detected a few times. The chain is built from TRBV25-1 and TRBJ1-5, with D possibly matching TRBD1 (5 bases). The germline V gene has CDR1 MGHDK and CDR2 SYGVNS. V was pared by 1 base and J by 4 bases, with 8 bases between. The CDR3 contains 14 residues. The CDR3 loop reads CASSEFGGNQPQHF. The CDR3 bases are TGTGCCAGCAGTGAATTCGGGGGGAATCAGCCCCAGCATTTT.

This clonotype occurred a few times. V is TRBV7-9 and J is TRBJ1-6, with unresolved D. Germline CDR1 is SEHNR and CDR2 is FQNEAQ (reference sequence). This CDR3 comprises 14 residues. Trimming took off 6 bases at V and 6 bases at J, with 12 bases between the two ends. CDR3 region: CASRVGQSNSPLHF. The CDR3 nucleotides read TGTGCCAGCAGAGTCGGGCAGTCTAATTCACCCCTCCACTTT.

Only a few counts were recorded for this clonotype. The V gene is TRBV20-1, the J gene TRBJ1-2; 10 nucleotides agree with TRBD1. The CDR3 is 13 amino acids. CDR1 is DFQATT, CDR2 SNEGSKA, per germline (reference sequence). Trimming cost V 6 bases and J 5 bases; bases outside gene matches: 6. The chain's CDR3 is CSAWTGGPYGYTF. The CDR3 region has the DNA TGCAGTGCCTGGACAGGGGGGCCGTATGGCTACACCTTC.

This clonotype was found many times. The genes are TRBV20-1 and TRBJ2-2; 11 positions match TRBD2. J gave up 0 bases and V 3 bases, and 6 bases lay outside the gene matches. The CDR3 sequence is 17 residues long. Germline values: CDR1 DFQATT, CDR2 SNEGSKA (reference sequence). The CDR3 nucleotides read TGCAGTGCTAGCCCACTAGCGGGGGTATCGAACACCGGGGAGCTGTTTTTT. Protein sequence: CSASPLAGVSNTGELFF.

This clonotype occurred many times. The chain employs TRBV5-1 and TRBJ2-5; D is perhaps TRBD1 (5 bases). The CDR3 totals 14 residues. Per germline, CDR1 SGHRS and CDR2 YFSETQ. The V gene lost 7 bases and the J gene lost 5 bases, with 18 bases spanning the gap. The CDR3 nucleotides are TGCGCCAGCTTCGAAGGCCCGTCAGGGGAGACCCAGTACTTC. Translated, it gives CASFEGPSGETQYF.

This clonotype was counted between two and nine times. The rearrangement uses TRBV7-2 and TRBJ2-5; a possible D gene is TRBD2 (6 bases). Germline V gives CDR1 SGHTA, CDR2 FQGNSA. Trimming took 9 bases from V and 4 from J, leaving 15 bases between them. The CDR3 totals 13 residues. The CDR3 sequence: CASTPSVGETQYF. The CDR3 region has the DNA TGTGCCAGTACCCCTAGCGTGGGAGAGACCCAGTACTTC.

This clonotype has a count of ten or more. The rearrangement links TRBV6-5 to TRBJ2-7, with no clear D. The CDR3 is made up of 13 amino acids. The germline gives CDR1 MNHEY, CDR2 SVGAGI. Deletions cut 0 bases from V and 6 bases from J, with 9 bases between. The CDR3 sequence is CASSYSSLGEQYF. As DNA, the CDR3 is TGTGCCAGCAGTTACTCGTCCTTGGGCGAGCAGTACTTC.

The chain combines TRBV27 with TRBJ1-5, with a weak D call TRBD1 (5 bases). Germline V gene sequence: CDR1 MNHEY, CDR2 SMNVEV (reference sequence). CDR3 length equals 15 residues. V was pared by 3 bases and J by 4 bases, with 13 bases between. CDR3 protein: CASSFLGGPNQPQHF. The CDR3 bases are TGTGCCAGCAGTTTCCTGGGGGGACCAAATCAGCCCCAGCATTTT.

This clonotype came up many times. The chain links TRBV3-1 to TRBJ2-5; TRBD2 matches 9 bases. CDR3 length equals 16 residues. Per the germline V gene, CDR1 is LGHDT and CDR2 is YNNKEL (reference sequence). With 2 bases clipped from V and 4 bases from J, the junction kept 8 bases outside the gene matches. DNA for the CDR3: TGTGCCAGCAGCCAAAGGGTAGCGGGGGCCGGAGAGACCCAGTACTTC. Translation: CASSQRVAGAGETQYF.

In this sample, this clonotype turned up a few times. The chain employs TRBV12-3 or TRBV12-4 and TRBJ2-4; D may be TRBD1 (6 bases). V was pared by 8 bases and J by 7 bases, with 15 bases between. The CDR3 extends over 13 amino acids. This chain's CDR3 is CASGSTGMNIQYF. The CDR3 nucleotides read TGTGCCAGCGGAAGTACAGGGATGAACATTCAGTACTTC.

The chain carries TRBV18 and TRBJ1-5, with D tentatively TRBD1 (5 bases). V gave up 6 bases and J gave up 5 bases, with 20 bases separating them. Germline CDR1 KGHSH, CDR2 LQKENI. CDR3 length: 16 amino acids. The CDR3 loop reads CASSPIGAGYDQPQHF. DNA for the CDR3: TGTGCCAGCTCCCCCATCGGGGCAGGGTACGATCAGCCCCAGCATTTT.

The sample holds many counts of this clonotype. The genes are TRBV3-1 and TRBJ2-7, with D possibly matching TRBD1 (6 bases). The CDR3 is 14 amino acids. Trimming pared 4 bases from V and 1 base from J, leaving 11 bases between. Looked up from germline, CDR1 is LGHDT and CDR2 is YNNKEL (reference sequence). CDR3 coding DNA: TGTGCCAGCAGCCTCGACAGGCTATCCTACGAGCAGTACTTC. Translating gives CASSLDRLSYEQYF.

This chain links TRBV5-1 with TRBJ1-6; a weak D match, TRBD1 (5 bases). The CDR3 runs 14 residues. V lost 2 bases to trimming and J lost 9 bases, with 12 bases between them. Germline CDR1 reads SGHRS; CDR2 reads YFSETQ. CDR3 coding DNA: TGCGCCAGCAGCTTCGAAGGGGCGAGTTCACCCCTCCACTTT. Translation: CASSFEGASSPLHF.

This clonotype was picked up many times. The chain carries TRBV18 and TRBJ2-7; 9 bases are a match to TRBD1. The germline V gene has CDR1 KGHSH and CDR2 LQKENI. The CDR3 totals 13 residues. V lost 3 bases to trimming and J lost 7 bases; unmatched junction nucleotides: 4. The CDR3: CASSPGQGEEQYF. CDR3 bases: TGTGCCAGCTCACCGGGACAGGGCGAGGAGCAGTACTTC.

This clonotype was recorded a few times. The rearrangement uses TRBV20-1 and TRBJ2-3, with 11 bases lining up with TRBD2. This CDR3 is 19 amino acids long. The V segment lost 5 bases and the J segment 2 bases; nucleotides outside the gene matches: 18. The germline gives CDR1 DFQATT, CDR2 SNEGSKA (reference sequence). CDR3 region: CSADLNSGGDQGATDTQYF. The CDR3 coding sequence is TGCAGTGCTGACCTTAATAGCGGGGGGGACCAGGGGGCCACAGATACGCAGTATTTT.